Shown below are 17 T cell receptor beta chains from a single sample sequenced in a study of cytomegalovirus exposure and HLA in healthy donors. The PCR had 60 Vbeta and 13 Jbeta primers. Profiling relied on immunoSEQ multiplex PCR, and the TCRdb table lists in-frame clones only, not all of them. The data show 170,000 or so clones, roughly three quarters seen once. Sequencing was performed on PBMCs. These receptor sequences come from a woman in her fifties or sixties in good health and CMV-seropositive.

This chain joins TRBV15 and TRBJ2-2; no definite D call. From germline, CDR1 is LNHNV and CDR2 YYDKDF (reference sequence). CDR3 length equals 14 residues. The V end lost 2 bases, the J end lost 2 bases, and 6 bases lay between the germline ends. CDR3 residues: CATSRLRNTGELFF. In DNA, the CDR3 is TGTGCCACCAGCAGACTCCGTAACACCGGGGAGCTGTTTTTT.

This clone occurred a few times. The rearrangement links TRBV6-1 to TRBJ2-1; 8 bases align to TRBD1. V dropped 5 bases and J dropped 0; count of bases not matched to a gene: 3. The CDR3 length is 15 residues. Germline CDR1 is MNHNS and CDR2 is SASEGT. CDR3 nucleotides: TGTGCCAGCAGTCCTGACAGGGGCTCCTACAATGAGCAGTTCTTC. It is translated as CASSPDRGSYNEQFF.

V gene TRBV13 combines with J gene TRBJ2-3, with 9 nucleotides matching TRBD2. The CDR3 covers 15 residues. In germline, CDR1 is PRHDT, CDR2 FYEKMQ (reference sequence). V trimming: 6 bases; J trimming: 3 bases; junction bases outside the gene matches: 7. Here the CDR3 reads CASSSSGEGTDTQYF. The CDR3, as DNA: TGTGCCAGCAGTTCTAGCGGGGAGGGGACAGATACGCAGTATTTT.

This chain joins TRBV12-5 and TRBJ1-5; TRBD1 might be the D (5 bases). Germline loops: CDR1 LGHNT, CDR2 FRNRAP. The CDR3 consists of 13 residues. V shed 4 bases and J shed 11 bases, with 15 bases lying between them. The CDR3 sequence: CASGSLGASAQHF. CDR3 sequence (DNA): TGTGCTAGTGGTTCCCTTGGGGCATCAGCCCAGCATTTT.

This chain uses TRBV2 with TRBJ1-5; D is perhaps TRBD1 (6 bases). CDR3 length equals 15 residues. V was clipped by 3 bases and J by 3 bases, with 12 bases between them. From germline, CDR1 is SNHLY and CDR2 FYNNEI. This chain's CDR3 is CASSDRTAINQPQHF. The CDR3 DNA is TGTGCCAGCAGTGATAGGACAGCTATCAATCAGCCCCAGCATTTT. The variable domain in full, completed from reference TRBV2 and TRBJ1-5, reads EPEVTQTPSHQVTQMGQEVILRCVPISNHLYFYWYRQILGQKVEFLVSFYNNEISEKSEIFDDQFSVERPDGSNFTLKIRSTKLEDSAMYFCASSDRTAINQPQHFGDGTRLSIL.

The chain has TRBV19 and TRBJ2-2; D gene uncertain. V shed 1 base and J shed 5 bases, with 2 bases lying between them. This CDR3 contains 12 residues. Germline-derived CDR1 and CDR2 are LNHDA and SQIVND (reference sequence). The CDR3, as DNA: TGTGCCAGTAGTATAGCGACCGGGGAGCTGTTTTTT. It encodes CASSIATGELFF.

This clone was counted once. The chain links TRBV10-3 to TRBJ2-1; 10 positions match TRBD1. The germline V gene encodes CDR1 ENHRY and CDR2 SYGVKD. The CDR3 is 15 amino acids. With V trimmed by 3 bases and J by 9 bases, 8 bases remained unmatched. The CDR3 loop is CAISDRDRGTGEQFF. DNA for the CDR3: TGTGCCATCAGTGACCGGGACAGGGGTACGGGTGAGCAGTTCTTC.

This clone was found once. The V gene is TRBV6-6, the J gene TRBJ2-4; D unclear. The CDR3 totals 15 residues. Germline V gene lookup returns CDR1 MNHNY and CDR2 SVGAGI (reference sequence). Between the trimmed V and J ends, which lost 3 bases and 8 bases, there was a span of 17 bases. This chain's CDR3 is CASSYFGSRVDIQYF. The CDR3 DNA follows: TGTGCCAGCAGTTATTTCGGATCCCGGGTTGACATTCAGTACTTC.

The DNA of the CDR3 is TGCGCCAGCAGTGTATTACGGACAGGGCTCACCGGGGAGCTGTTTTTT. Its protein is CASSVLRTGLTGELFF. The rearrangement links TRBV5-1 to TRBJ2-2, with TRBD1 identical over 8 bases. Germline V gives CDR1 SGHRS, CDR2 YFSETQ. Trimming took 5 bases from V and 4 from J; bases not matched to a gene: 10. CDR3 length: 16 residues.

This clone was seen once. CDR3 in amino acids: CASSPDRPSYEQYF. The CDR3 DNA reads as TGTGCCAGCAGTCCGGACAGGCCCTCCTACGAGCAGTACTTC. This rearrangement joins TRBV6-1 to TRBJ2-7; TRBD1 aligns across 7 bases. V was clipped by 5 bases and J by 0 bases; unmatched bases: 4. The CDR3 runs 14 residues. The germline CDR1 and CDR2 sequences are MNHNS and SASEGT.

The rearrangement joins TRBV5-1 to TRBJ1-1; weak D call: TRBD1 (6 bases). V lost 3 bases, J lost 2 bases, and 14 bases lay in between. Germline loops: CDR1 SGHRS, CDR2 YFSETQ. The CDR3 contains 15 residues. CDR3 nucleotides: TGCGCCAGCAGCTACAGGGTTTCGGAAAACACTGAAGCTTTCTTT. Translation gives CASSYRVSENTEAFF.

The V and J genes are TRBV10-3 and TRBJ1-1; TRBD1 might be the D (5 bases). The CDR3 extends over 14 amino acids. V was shortened by 3 bases and J by 2 bases, with 10 bases between the two germline ends. Germline V lookup: CDR1 ENHRY, CDR2 SYGVKD. The CDR3 nucleotides are TGTGCCATCAGTGAAAGACAGATCAACACTGAAGCTTTCTTT. It yields the protein CAISERQINTEAFF.

The chain couples TRBV7-3 to TRBJ2-2; a possible D gene is TRBD1 (6 bases). V was clipped by 5 bases and J by 6 bases, with 7 bases between them. The CDR3 is 12 residues long. Germline loops: CDR1 SGHTA, CDR2 FQGTGA. CDR3 protein: CASSPGAGELFF. The CDR3 nucleotides are TGTGCCAGCAGCCCAGGGGCCGGGGAGCTGTTTTTT.

The chain couples TRBV5-1 to TRBJ2-5; TRBD2 agrees at 11 bases. The V segment lost 1 base and the J segment 1 base; nucleotides outside the gene matches: 9. Germline V CDR1 and CDR2: SGHRS, YFSETQ. There are 18 residues in the CDR3. CDR3 residues: CASSLNPSGGLIQETQYF. The DNA of the CDR3 is TGCGCCAGCAGCTTGAACCCTAGCGGGGGGCTGATCCAAGAGACCCAGTACTTC.

The chain carries TRBV5-1 and TRBJ2-3; 9 nucleotides agree with TRBD1. There are 16 residues in the CDR3. The germline gives CDR1 SGHRS, CDR2 YFSETQ. V trimming: 4 bases; J trimming: 3 bases; junction bases outside the gene matches: 9. CDR3: CASSPGTGSSTDTQYF. The CDR3 bases are TGCGCCAGCAGCCCCGGGACAGGGTCTTCAACAGATACGCAGTATTTT.

Of note for this clone: A read error may account for a junction end that differs from germline. The J gene is TRBJ2-3, the V gene TRBV6-5, with D uncertain. Germline values: CDR1 MNHEY, CDR2 SVGAGI. The CDR3 loop spans 12 amino acids. CDR3 amino acids: CASSSGTATQYF. The CDR3 bases are TGTGCCAGCAGTTCCGGTACAGCTACGCAGTATTTT.

The J gene is TRBJ1-1, the V gene TRBV7-8; D is unresolved. Trimming took off 0 bases at V and 6 bases at J, with 8 bases between the two ends. The CDR3 has 13 residues. CDR1 is SGHVS and CDR2 is FQNEAQ in the germline V gene. The CDR3 nucleotides read TGTGCCAGCAGCTTAGCACGGGGTTCTGAAGCTTTCTTT. Residues: CASSLARGSEAFF.